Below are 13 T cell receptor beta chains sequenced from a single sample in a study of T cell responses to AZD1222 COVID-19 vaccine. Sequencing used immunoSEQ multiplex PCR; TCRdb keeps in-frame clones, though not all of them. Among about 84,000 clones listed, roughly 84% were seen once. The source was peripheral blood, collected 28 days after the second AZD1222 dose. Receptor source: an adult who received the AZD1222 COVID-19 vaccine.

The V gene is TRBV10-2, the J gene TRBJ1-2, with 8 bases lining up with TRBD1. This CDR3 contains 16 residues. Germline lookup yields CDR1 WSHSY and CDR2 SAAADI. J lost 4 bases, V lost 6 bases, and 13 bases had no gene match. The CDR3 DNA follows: TGCGCCAGCAGGGATACAGGGACAGGCGCGTCCTATGGCTACACCTTC. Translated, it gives CASRDTGTGASYGYTF.

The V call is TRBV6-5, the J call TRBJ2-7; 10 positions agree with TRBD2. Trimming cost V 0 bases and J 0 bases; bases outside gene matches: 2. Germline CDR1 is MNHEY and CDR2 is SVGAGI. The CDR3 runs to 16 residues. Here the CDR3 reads CASSYSASGSSYEQYF. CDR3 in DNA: TGTGCCAGCAGTTACTCGGCTAGCGGGAGCTCCTACGAGCAGTACTTC.

CDR3 in DNA: TGCGCCAGCGGGGGGACCCAATCCCCAGGGGCCACAGATACGCAGTATTTT. As protein: CASGGTQSPGATDTQYF. This rearrangement joins TRBV5-1 to TRBJ2-3, with D perhaps given as TRBD1 or TRBD2 (6 bases each). The CDR3 totals 17 residues. Between the trimmed V and J ends, which lost 7 bases and 2 bases, there was a span of 23 bases. The germline V gene has CDR1 SGHRS and CDR2 YFSETQ.

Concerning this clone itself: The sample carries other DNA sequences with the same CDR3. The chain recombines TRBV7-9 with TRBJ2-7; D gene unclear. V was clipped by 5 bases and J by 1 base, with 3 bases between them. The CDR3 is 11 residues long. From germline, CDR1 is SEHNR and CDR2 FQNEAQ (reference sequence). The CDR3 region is CASSPSYEQYF. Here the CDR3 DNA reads TGTGCCAGCAGCCCATCCTACGAGCAGTACTTC.

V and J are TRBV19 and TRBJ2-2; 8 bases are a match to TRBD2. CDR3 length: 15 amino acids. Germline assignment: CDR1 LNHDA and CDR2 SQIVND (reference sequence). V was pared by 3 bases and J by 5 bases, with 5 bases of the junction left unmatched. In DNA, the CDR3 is TGTGCCAGTAGTATGGGCACTAGCGGAACCGGGGAGCTGTTTTTT. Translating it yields CASSMGTSGTGELFF.

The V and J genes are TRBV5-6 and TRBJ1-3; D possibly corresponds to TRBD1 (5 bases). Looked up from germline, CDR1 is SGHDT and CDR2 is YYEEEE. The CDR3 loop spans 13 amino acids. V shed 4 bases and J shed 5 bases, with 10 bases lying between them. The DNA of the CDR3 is TGTGCCAGCAGCCATGGACAAAGAAACACCATATATTTT. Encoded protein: CASSHGQRNTIYF.

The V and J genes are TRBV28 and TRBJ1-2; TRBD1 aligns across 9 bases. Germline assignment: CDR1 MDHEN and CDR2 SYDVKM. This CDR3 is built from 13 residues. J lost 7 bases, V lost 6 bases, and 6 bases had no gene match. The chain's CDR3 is CASRQGALRGYTF. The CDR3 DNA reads TGTGCCAGCAGACAGGGGGCGCTTCGTGGCTACACCTTC.

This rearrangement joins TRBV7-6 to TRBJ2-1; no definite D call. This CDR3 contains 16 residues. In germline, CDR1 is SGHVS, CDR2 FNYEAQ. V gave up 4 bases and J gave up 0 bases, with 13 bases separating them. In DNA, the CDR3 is TGTGCCAGCAGCTCGCTGATTCTAAGCTCCTACAATGAGCAGTTCTTC. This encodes CASSSLILSSYNEQFF.

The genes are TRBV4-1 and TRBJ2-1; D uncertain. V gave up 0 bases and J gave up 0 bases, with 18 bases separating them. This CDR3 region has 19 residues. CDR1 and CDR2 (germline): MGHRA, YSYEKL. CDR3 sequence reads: CASSQEDVRSASSYNEQFF. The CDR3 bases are TGCGCCAGCAGCCAAGAAGACGTCCGGTCCGCGAGCTCCTACAATGAGCAGTTCTTC.

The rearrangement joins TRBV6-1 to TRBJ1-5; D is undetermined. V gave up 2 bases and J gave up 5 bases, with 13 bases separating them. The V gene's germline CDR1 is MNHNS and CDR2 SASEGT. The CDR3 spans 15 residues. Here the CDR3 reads CASSESFRTYQPQHF. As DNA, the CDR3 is TGTGCCAGCAGTGAATCTTTCCGGACCTATCAGCCCCAGCATTTT.

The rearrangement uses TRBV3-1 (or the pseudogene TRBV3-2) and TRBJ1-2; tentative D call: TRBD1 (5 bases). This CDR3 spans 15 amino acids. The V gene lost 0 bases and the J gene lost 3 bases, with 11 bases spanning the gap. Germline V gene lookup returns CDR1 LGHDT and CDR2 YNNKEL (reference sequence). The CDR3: CASSQDDRDYYGYTF. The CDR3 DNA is TGTGCCAGCAGCCAAGACGACAGAGACTACTATGGCTACACCTTC.

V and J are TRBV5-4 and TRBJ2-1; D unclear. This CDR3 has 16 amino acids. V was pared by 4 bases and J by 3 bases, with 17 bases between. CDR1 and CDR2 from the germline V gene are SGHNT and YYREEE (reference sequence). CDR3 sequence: CASSLSGLSLYNEQFF. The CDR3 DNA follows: TGTGCCAGCAGCCTATCCGGGCTAAGTCTCTACAATGAGCAGTTCTTC.

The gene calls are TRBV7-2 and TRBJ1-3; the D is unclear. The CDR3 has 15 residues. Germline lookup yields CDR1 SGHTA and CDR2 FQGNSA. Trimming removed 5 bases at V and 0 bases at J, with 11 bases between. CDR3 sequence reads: CASSRDPNSGNTIYF. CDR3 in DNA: TGTGCCAGCAGCCGCGACCCCAACTCTGGAAACACCATATATTTT.